The 15 T cell receptor beta chains below come from one sample, sequenced in a study of cytomegalovirus exposure and HLA in healthy donors. Primers for the PCR totalled 60 Vbeta and 13 Jbeta. TCRdb's copy holds only in-frame clones and misses some; the assay was immunoSEQ multiplex PCR. The sample holds approximately 200,000 clones, over 60% seen once. The sequenced sample was PBMCs. The receptors originated from a man aged 25 to 45 in good health and CMV-seropositive.

As for this clone: Likely a read error: the CDR3 ends without its conserved phenylalanine or tryptophan. The genes are TRBV7-9 and TRBJ1-1; 7 nucleotides align to TRBD1. Germline V gene data show CDR1 as SEHNR and CDR2 as FQNEAQ (reference sequence). With V trimmed by 5 bases and J by 5 bases, 8 bases remained unmatched. The CDR3 loop spans 14 amino acids. CDR3 region: CASSPQGSGTEAFS. The CDR3 DNA follows: TGTGCCAGCAGCCCACAGGGGAGTGGGACTGAAGCTTTCTCT.

The V call is TRBV28, the J call TRBJ2-5; the match to TRBD1 covers 9 bases. TRBJ2-7 explains the end of the DNA better; the J call may be wrong. The length of the CDR3 is 16 residues. Germline values: CDR1 MDHEN, CDR2 SYDVKM. The CDR3 region is CASSQRLTGGSYEQYF. CDR3 nucleotides: TGTGCCAGCAGTCAACGACTCACAGGGGGCAGCTACGAGCAGTACTTC.

The chain recombines TRBV15 with TRBJ2-7, with 13 bases identical to TRBD2. The CDR3 length is 16 residues. Germline loops: CDR1 LNHNV, CDR2 YYDKDF (reference sequence). After removal of 1 base from V and 3 bases from J, the junction contained 3 bases not matched to a gene. The CDR3 sequence: CATSRGGTSGDYEQYF. In DNA form, the CDR3 reads TGTGCCACCAGCAGAGGTGGGACTAGCGGGGACTACGAGCAGTACTTC.

The chain combines TRBV7-9 with TRBJ1-1, with D maybe TRBD1 (6 bases). Germline values: CDR1 SEHNR, CDR2 FQNEAQ (reference sequence). The CDR3 spans 15 residues. Between the trimmed V and J ends, which lost 6 bases and 0 bases, there was a span of 14 bases. The CDR3: CASRNDRPMNTEAFF. In DNA form, the CDR3 reads TGTGCCAGCAGAAACGACAGGCCCATGAACACTGAAGCTTTCTTT.

This clone was detected only a few times. The chain is built from TRBV28 and TRBJ2-1; 9 positions agree with TRBD2. This CDR3 contains 16 residues. CDR1 MDHEN and CDR2 SYDVKM come from the germline V gene. With V trimmed by 8 bases and J by 8 bases, 16 bases remained unmatched. Written as DNA, the CDR3 is TGTGCCAGCCTCCCAGGTGGTGGTAGCGGGAGCGATGAGCAGTTCTTC. Translation: CASLPGGGSGSDEQFF.

The chain carries TRBV19 and TRBJ1-6, with 8 bases fitting TRBD1. Germline values: CDR1 LNHDA, CDR2 SQIVND (reference sequence). The CDR3 length is 14 residues. The V and J ends lost 7 bases and 7 bases, in that order; junction bases with no gene match: 6. CDR3 bases: TGTGCCAGTACCACCGGGACAGGAAATTCACCCCTCCACTTT. Protein: CASTTGTGNSPLHF.

The rearrangement uses TRBV21-1 and TRBJ1-2. TRBV21-1 is marked as a pseudogene. The CDR3 has 15 residues. The CDR3, as DNA: TGTGCCAGCAGCGCTGGACTGCTGGCTATCTATGGCTACACCTTC. This translates into CASSAGLLAIYGYTF.

The rearrangement links TRBV11-1 to TRBJ2-4; 9 bases map to TRBD2. V lost 3 bases to trimming and J lost 8 bases; unmatched junction nucleotides: 8. The germline V gene encodes CDR1 SGHAT and CDR2 FQDESV (reference sequence). This CDR3 has 15 residues. The CDR3 region has the DNA TGTGCCAGCAGCTTCAACTCGGCGGGGGGGGACATTCAGTACTTC. Protein sequence: CASSFNSAGGDIQYF.

Comment on this clone: One end of the junction fails to match germline, which may point to a read error. The chain uses TRBV7-7 and TRBJ2-5; maybe TRBD2 (5 bases). This CDR3 spans 13 amino acids. From germline, CDR1 is SSHAT and CDR2 FNYEAQ (reference sequence). In nucleotides, the CDR3 is TGTGCTAGCAGCGTGAGACTACAAGAGACCCAGTACTTC. Encoded protein: CASSVRLQETQYF.

This clone was picked up a small number of times. This chain joins TRBV5-4 and TRBJ1-2; unclear D gene. There are 14 residues in the CDR3. CDR1 and CDR2 from the germline V gene are SGHNT and YYREEE (reference sequence). With 5 bases removed from V and 7 bases from J, the gap between germline ends came to 18 bases. The CDR3 coding sequence is TGTGCCAGCAGGCCCCTCGTGGAGGCAGGTGGCTACACCTTC. It is translated as CASRPLVEAGGYTF. Combining the CDR3 with reference TRBV5-4 and TRBJ1-2 gives the whole variable domain ETGVTQSPTHLIKTRGQQVTLRCSSQSGHNTVSWYQQALGQGPQFIFQYYREEENGRGNFPPRFSGLQFPNYSSELNVNALELDDSALYLCASRPLVEAGGYTFGSGTRLTVV.

The chain links TRBV4-1 to TRBJ1-2; tentative D call: TRBD1 (5 bases). The V end lost 0 bases, the J end lost 4 bases, and 12 bases lay between the germline ends. Germline-derived CDR1 and CDR2 are MGHRA and YSYEKL. The CDR3 runs 15 residues. CDR3 amino acids: CASSQDPGRAYGYTF. DNA for the CDR3: TGCGCCAGCAGCCAAGATCCGGGCAGGGCCTATGGCTACACCTTC.

This clone was seen more than once but under ten times. The chain carries TRBV27 and TRBJ1-1; a weak D match, TRBD1 (6 bases). Trimming shortened V by 5 bases and J by 4 bases, and 17 bases separated the two germline ends. The CDR3 loop spans 15 amino acids. CDR1 is MNHEY and CDR2 is SMNVEV in the germline V gene (reference sequence). CDR3 coding DNA: TGTGCCAGCAGTCTCCCGGGACAAAGGAGCACTGAAGCTTTCTTT. Translated: CASSLPGQRSTEAFF.

The CDR3 region has the DNA TGTGCCTGGAGTGTTGGCGGTGGCGGGAGGAACTATGGCTACACCTTC. It is translated as CAWSVGGGGRNYGYTF. V gene TRBV30 combines with J gene TRBJ1-2; D gene unclear. CDR3 size: 16 residues. Germline loops: CDR1 GTSNPN, CDR2 SVGIG (reference sequence). V lost 0 bases and J lost 2, with 16 bases in between.

The rearrangement joins TRBV7-9 to TRBJ1-3; no definite D call. V lost 5 bases and J lost 5, with 7 bases in between. Germline V lookup: CDR1 SEHNR, CDR2 FQNEAQ (reference sequence). This CDR3 has 12 amino acids. The chain's CDR3 is CASSNSRNTIYF. CDR3 DNA sequence: TGTGCCAGCAGCAATAGCCGAAACACCATATATTTT. The whole variable domain, filled in from reference TRBV7-9 and TRBJ1-3, reads DTGVSQNPRHKITKRGQNVTFRCDPISEHNRLYWYRQTLGQGPEFLTYFQNEAQLEKSRLLSDRFSAERPKGSFSTLEIQRTEQGDSAMYLCASSNSRNTIYFGEGSWLTVV.

The chain employs TRBV25-1 and TRBJ2-7; possible D gene TRBD1, 6 bases. Germline CDR1 MGHDK, CDR2 SYGVNS. Trimming removed 10 bases at V and 0 bases at J, with 13 bases between. The CDR3 is 13 residues long. CDR3 in amino acids: CATMGAFSYEQYF. In nucleotides, the CDR3 is TGTGCCACCATGGGGGCCTTCTCCTACGAGCAGTACTTC.